A single sample gave rise to the 18 T cell receptor beta chains below, sequenced in a study of tumor-infiltrating lymphocytes in primary liver carcinoma. From around 0.5 ug total RNA, TCR beta cDNA was generated with a primer in the constant region. ARM-PCR was slightly modified, and three nested multiplex PCR rounds with it gave rise to the TCR beta libraries. Two initial PCR rounds of about 11 cycles each paired TRBV1-TRBV30 forward primers with a C-beta reverse primer. One entry per CDR3 protein, called by TCRdb with MiXCR from the multiplex PCR reads. The repertoire consists of around 330,000 distinct CDR3 sequences, with around three fifths occurring once and the leading ten covering about 15%. Alongside blood RNA obtained from unsorted whole blood, germline DNA was also extracted. The sequencing sample was made of peripheral blood. These receptors came from a woman aged 30 to 39 with primary liver carcinoma and hepatitis B virus infection.

Worth noting for this clonotype: This may arise from a read error, as a much more abundant clone is one base away. The CDR3 loop is CASSVSRAYEQYF. In nucleotides, the CDR3 is TGCGCCAGCAGCGTCTCCAGAGCCTACGAGCAGTACTTC. The chain has TRBV4-1 and TRBJ2-7, with D unresolved. Germline lookup yields CDR1 MGHRA and CDR2 YSYEKL. This CDR3 region has 13 residues. V was shortened by 5 bases and J by 2 bases, with 10 bases between the two germline ends.

This clonotype has a handful of counts. CDR3 nucleotide sequence: TGTGCCAGCAGTGAAGCGCTTCGGCACAGGGGGTCCAACTATGGCTACACCTTC. It translates to CASSEALRHRGSNYGYTF. The chain couples TRBV6-1 to TRBJ1-2; 8 bases line up with TRBD1. Trimming at V came to 0 bases and at J to 2 bases, leaving 11 bases not matched to a gene. CDR3 length: 18 residues. Germline values: CDR1 MNHNS, CDR2 SASEGT.

The V and J genes are TRBV4-1 and TRBJ2-1; the D call may be TRBD1 or TRBD2 (5 bases each). Germline CDR1 reads MGHRA; CDR2 reads YSYEKL. V lost 7 bases and J lost 1, with 14 bases in between. The CDR3 extends over 15 amino acids. The CDR3 here is CASNRGDRSYNEQFF. CDR3 in DNA: TGCGCCAGCAACCGTGGGGACCGGTCCTACAATGAGCAGTTCTTC.

This clonotype was picked up a small number of times. V and J are TRBV5-4 and TRBJ2-5; 9 bases align to TRBD1. Germline V gene sequence: CDR1 SGHNT, CDR2 YYREEE (reference sequence). CDR3 length: 16 amino acids. V lost 8 bases to trimming and J lost 3 bases; unmatched junction nucleotides: 14. Here the CDR3 DNA reads TGTGCCAGTAGGGAAGGGGACAGGGAGTACAAAGAGACCCAGTACTTC. Translating it yields CASREGDREYKETQYF.

In the case of this clonotype: A much more abundant neighbour one base away suggests this may be a read error. The chain has TRBV29-1 and TRBJ1-1; D gene uncertain. The CDR3 totals 11 residues. Trimming took 3 bases from V and 7 from J, leaving 9 bases between them. The germline CDR1 and CDR2 sequences are SQVTM and ANQGSEA. Here the CDR3 reads CSVEGWGEAFF. The CDR3 nucleotides are TGCAGCGTTGAGGGTTGGGGTGAAGCTTTCTTT.

In regard to this clonotype: A much larger clone lies one base from this, so it may be a read error. This rearrangement joins TRBV29-1 to TRBJ2-4; D gene unclear. The CDR3 spans 14 residues. Germline-derived CDR1 and CDR2 are SQVTM and ANQGSEA. The V and J ends lost 6 bases and 1 base respectively, with 13 bases between them. CDR3 sequence: CSVGVGFAKNIQYF. The CDR3 DNA reads as TGCAGCGTGGGCGTGGGGTTTGCCAAAAACATTCAGTACTTC. The full variable domain, rest sourced from reference TRBV29-1 and TRBJ2-4, is SAVISQKPSRDICQRGTSLTIQCQVDSQVTMMFWYRQQPGQSLTLIATANQGSEATYESGFVIDKFPISRPNLTFSTLTVSNMSPEDSSIYLCSVGVGFAKNIQYFGAGTRLSVL.

The chain combines TRBV12-3 or TRBV12-4 with TRBJ1-1; TRBD1 might be the D (5 bases). The CDR3 totals 16 residues. With 3 bases removed from V and 2 bases from J, the gap between germline ends came to 16 bases. The CDR3 is CASSFGTDRRNTEAFF. The CDR3, as DNA: TGTGCCAGCAGTTTCGGAACTGACAGAAGAAACACTGAAGCTTTCTTT.

For this clonotype: One end of the junction varies from germline; a read error may be responsible. This rearrangement joins TRBV12-3 or TRBV12-4 to TRBJ2-4; unclear D gene. The CDR3 contains 14 residues. The CDR3 reads CTSSSVGAKNIQYF. The CDR3 nucleotides are TGTACCAGCAGTTCCGTCGGGGCCAAAAACATTCAGTACTTC.

The table lists this clonotype with many counts. J is TRBJ1-1 and V is TRBV12-3 or TRBV12-4, with D uncertain. This CDR3 contains 12 residues. The V and J ends lost 3 bases and 4 bases respectively, with 6 bases between them. This CDR3 reads CASSLLGTEAFF. CDR3 DNA: TGTGCCAGCAGTTTGTTGGGCACTGAAGCTTTCTTT.

The CDR3 sequence: CASSSRNTGELFF. The CDR3 DNA reads TGTGCCAGCAGCTCCAGAAACACCGGGGAGCTGTTTTTT. V and J are TRBV13 and TRBJ2-2, with unresolved D. The V gene lost 4 bases and the J gene lost 2 bases, with 5 bases spanning the gap. The length of the CDR3 is 13 residues. Germline V gene data show CDR1 as PRHDT and CDR2 as FYEKMQ (reference sequence).

For this clonotype: One end of the junction fails to match germline, which may point to a read error. This chain joins TRBV11-2 and TRBJ2-1; D perhaps matches TRBD2 (6 bases). The CDR3 is 15 amino acids. CDR1 is SGHAT, CDR2 FQNNGV, per germline. The CDR3 bases are TGTACCAGCAGCTTCCCCGGGAGCTCCTACAATGAGCAGTTCTTT. Its translation: CTSSFPGSSYNEQFF.

Details on this clonotype: One junction end does not reproduce the germline sequence, and a read error may be involved. The V call is TRBV11-2, the J call TRBJ2-1; D is uncertain. CDR3 length: 14 amino acids. Germline V gives CDR1 SGHAT, CDR2 FQNNGV. The CDR3 DNA reads as TGCGCCAGCAGCTTAGATCGTAGGGTATATGAGCAGTTCTTC. Translated, it gives CASSLDRRVYEQFF. The entire variable domain, with the rest obtained from reference TRBV11-2 and TRBJ2-1, is as follows: EAGVAQSPRYKIIEKRQSVAFWCNPISGHATLYWYQQILGQGPKLLIQFQNNGVVDDSQLPKDRFSAERLKGVDSTLKIQPAKLEDSAVYLCASSLDRRVYEQFFGPGTRLTVL.

The chain recombines TRBV10-3 with TRBJ1-5; TRBD1 is a possible D gene (6 bases). Trimming stripped 4 bases from V and 7 bases from J, with 17 bases between. The CDR3 has 15 amino acids. CDR1 is ENHRY and CDR2 is SYGVKD in the germline V gene. In nucleotides, the CDR3 is TGTGCCATCAGTGCTAACAGGGCCCAGGGCCAGCCCCAGCATTTT. Protein: CAISANRAQGQPQHF.

This chain uses TRBV4-3 with TRBJ2-7, with a tentative D call TRBD1 (6 bases). The CDR3 has 14 residues. CDR1 is LGHNA, CDR2 YSLEER, per germline. V lost 4 bases, J lost 1 base, and 11 bases lay in between. This CDR3 is CASSPATGSYEQYF. CDR3 nucleotide sequence: TGCGCCAGCAGCCCCGCGACAGGTTCCTACGAGCAGTACTTC.

This chain uses TRBV7-9 with TRBJ2-7, with 7 bases fitting TRBD2. Trimming cost V 7 bases and J 1 base; bases outside gene matches: 10. Germline values: CDR1 SEHNR, CDR2 FQNEAQ (reference sequence). The CDR3 has 15 amino acids. The CDR3 DNA follows: TGTGCCAGCACAAATACTACTAGCGCTTCCTACGAGCAGTACTTC. Translation gives CASTNTTSASYEQYF.

This clonotype has ten or more counts. The rearrangement uses TRBV11-1 and TRBJ1-2; TRBD1 might be the D (5 bases). There are 11 residues in the CDR3. In germline, CDR1 is SGHAT, CDR2 FQDESV (reference sequence). V was trimmed by 4 bases and J by 7 bases, leaving 7 bases between them. The CDR3 region is CASSSDIGYTF. CDR3 coding DNA: TGTGCCAGCAGCTCGGACATTGGCTACACCTTC.

To note about this clonotype: One junction end disagrees with the germline gene, perhaps due to a read error. The V gene is TRBV29-1, the J gene TRBJ1-5; perhaps TRBD1 as D (5 bases). CDR1 is SQVTM, CDR2 ANQGSEA, per germline. CDR3 length equals 15 residues. CDR3 region: CSVEAGSGGNQLQHF. DNA of the CDR3: TGCAGCGTTGAGGCAGGGTCAGGAGGCAATCAGCTCCAGCATTTC.

This clonotype is a singleton in its sample. This sequence may be a read error, since a much larger clone differs from it by one base. The V call is TRBV6-5, the J call TRBJ2-3; 7 bases agree with TRBD2. CDR1 is MNHEY, CDR2 SVGAGI, per germline. Trimming took 0 bases from V and 10 from J; bases not matched to a gene: 7. The CDR3 has 14 amino acids. CDR3 amino acids: CASSYSRGTNAQYF. CDR3 in DNA: TGTGCCAGCAGTTACTCGCGGGGGACGAATGCGCAGTATTTT.